The source of this TCR beta chain is a study of control samples from healthy donors and cancer patients (dated by TCRdb to the early 2020s). Library construction relied on the immunoSEQ multiplex PCR assay. Held by TCRdb, this immuneACCESS table contains in-frame sequences only and omits some clones. Under half of the omission traces to an unresolved V gene where checked; the cause of the rest is unknown. The sample data list roughly 120,000 clones, and around 88% of these were observed just once. Clones ranked in the top ten supply roughly 3.3% of the sample. CDR1 and CDR2 are read off the germline V gene as SGHTA and FQGNSA. Germline trimming amounts to 4 bases on V and 4 bases on J, with 5 as the count of junction bases outside the gene matches. Inclusive of the bounding cysteine and phenylalanine, the CDR3 is 14 residues long. Only CDR3 DNA is held: 42 bases, read in frame from base 1. This clone was seen only a few times. Its antigen is currently not known. The sample holds no much larger clone one base away, and base qualities are not on file.

What was sequenced was blood. The chain uses TRBV7-2 and TRBJ2-5; a stretch of 8 junction bases matches TRBD1. This clonotype was sampled from a middle-aged man in good health. The DNA reads as follows: TGTGCCAGCAGCTCTGGACAGGGTGCAGAGACCCAGTACTTC. It codes for CASSSGQGAETQYF.